A selection of T cell receptor beta chains follows, all from one sample in a study of tumor-infiltrating lymphocytes in primary liver carcinoma. TCRdb used MiXCR to reprocess the multiplex PCR reads, holding one entry per CDR3 protein. The repertoire has about 130,000 distinct CDR3 sequences, 60% to 75% of them found once; the top ten carry approximately 8%. The source material was liver tumor tissue from sampling region 3. All receptors come from an older woman with primary liver carcinoma and hepatitis B virus infection. Each CDR3 is given with its conserved first and last residue. A D gene is named only where the DNA matches it firmly. Rows may omit the clone size; those that give it use once, few, many or a size class.

V gene	J gene	clone size	D gene	CDR3 protein	CDR3 DNA
TRBV11-2	TRBJ2-7	.	.	CACNVGGPYKQYF	TGTGCCTGCAACGTTGGGGGGCCCTACAAGCAGTACTTC
TRBV29-1	TRBJ2-7	many	TRBD2	CSVARLAGEGEQYF	TGCAGCGTTGCCCGACTAGCGGGAGAGGGGGAGCAGTACTTC
TRBV12-3/TRBV12-4	TRBJ2-7	.	.	CASSSGDRLTVSSYEQYF	TGTGCCAGCAGTTCAGGAGACAGACTAACAGTCAGCTCCTACGAGCAGTACTTC
TRBV11-3	TRBJ2-1	.	.	CVSSKTTFRQFF	TGTGTCAGTAGCAAAACAACCTTTAGGCAGTTCTTC
TRBV4-1	TRBJ2-5	once	.	CASNQDLGDWETQYF	TGCGCCAGCAACCAAGATTTGGGGGATTGGGAGACCCAATACTTC
TRBV4-2	TRBJ2-6	many	.	CASSSLGAAVSSGANVLTF	TGTGCCAGCAGCTCCCTGGGGGCAGCGGTCTCCTCTGGGGCCAACGTCCTGACTTTC
TRBV11-2	TRBJ2-3	.	.	CASGLDLLDTQYF	TGTGCCAGCGGCTTAGATCTTTTAGATACGCAGTATTTT
TRBV29-1	TRBJ2-5	.	TRBD1	CSVSYRGGFLETQYF	TGCAGCGTTTCCTACAGGGGCGGTTTTCTAGAAACCCAGTACTTC
TRBV20-1	TRBJ2-2	.	.	CSASTLTGELFF	TGCAGTGCCTCGACACTCACCGGGGAGCTGTTTTTT
TRBV11-2	TRBJ2-7	once	TRBD2	CASSKRPNSAGGPREHYF	TGTGCCAGCAGCAAACGCCCAAACTCAGCGGGAGGGCCGAGGGAGCACTACTTC
TRBV4-1	TRBJ1-2	.	.	CAISQDEGSPYGYTF	TGCGCCATCAGCCAAGATGAGGGGTCCCCCTATGGTTACACCTTC
TRBV30	TRBJ2-6	few	.	CAGDGAYDSGANVLTF	TGTGCTGGGGACGGAGCGTACGACTCTGGGGCCAACGTCCTGACTTTC
TRBV11-3	TRBJ2-3	.	.	CASSLSFRLQRTDTQYF	TGTGCCAGCAGCCTATCGTTTCGGCTGCAACGGACAGATACGCAGTATTTT
TRBV29-1	TRBJ1-5	many	.	CSVAETDSNQPQHF	TGCAGCGTTGCCGAGACAGATAGCAATCAGCCCCAGCATTTT
TRBV7-8	TRBJ2-1	few	.	CASSLRNNEQFF	TGTGCCAGCAGCCTCCGAAACAATGAGCAGTTCTTC
TRBV11-2	TRBJ1-1	.	.	CASISLQGESGVFF	TGTGCCAGCATCTCGCTACAGGGAGAGTCCGGGGTTTTCTTT
TRBV11-3	TRBJ2-5	.	.	CASSIDETQYF	TGTGCCAGCAGTATAGATGAGACCCAGTACTTC
TRBV10-3	TRBJ2-3	.	.	CAISSTAGTGGTNTQYF	TGTGCTATCAGCTCAACAGCCGGGACGGGGGGCACAAATACGCAGTATTTT
TRBV5-1	TRBJ1-4	.	.	CASSGIGGNEKLLF	TGCGCCAGCAGCGGGATAGGCGGAAATGAAAAACTGCTTTTT
TRBV11-2	TRBJ1-4	.	.	CVSSLTRQAATNEKLLF	TGTGTCAGTAGCCTCACCCGACAGGCTGCAACTAATGAAAAACTGCTTTTT
TRBV6-5	TRBJ2-1	once	.	CASSSVGLNSNNEQFF	TGTGCCAGCAGTTCTGTGGGGCTTAACTCCAACAATGAGCAGTTCTTC
TRBV28	TRBJ2-2	.	TRBD1	CVSSLRRGRRTDMNTGELFF	TGTGTCAGCAGTTTAAGAAGGGGGCGGCGTACGGACATGAACACTGGGGAGCTGTTTTTT
TRBV19	TRBJ2-1	.	TRBD2	CVSSHKREAADEQFF	TGTGTCAGTAGTCATAAGCGGGAGGCGGCGGATGAGCAGTTCTTC
TRBV10-3	TRBJ2-1	.	.	CAIGGFSRHSYNEQFF	TGTGCCATCGGGGGGTTTAGCCGCCACTCCTACAATGAGCAGTTCTTC
TRBV11-2	TRBJ2-7	once	.	CASSLVDKQYF	TGTGCCAGTAGCTTAGTAGACAAGCAGTACTTC
TRBV11-2	TRBJ1-1	.	.	CASIPHQHGYLRFWGYEASF	TGTGCCAGCATCCCACATCAGCACGGATACCTTCGCTTTTGGGGCTATGAAGCTTCCTTT
TRBV6-1	TRBJ2-1	many	.	CASILSDSFWAEQFF	TGTGCCAGCATTCTCTCAGACAGTTTTTGGGCGGAGCAGTTCTTC
TRBV7-8	TRBJ2-2	few	.	CASSLGSYTGELFF	TGTGCCAGCAGCTTAGGAAGTTACACCGGGGAGCTGTTTTTT
TRBV28	TRBJ2-3	few	TRBD2	CASSLAAGGPFDTQYF	TGTGCCAGCAGTTTAGCGGCGGGAGGGCCATTTGATACGCAGTATTTT
TRBV11-1	TRBJ2-1	.	TRBD1	CASTDGTGAYNVQFF	TGTGCCAGCACTGACGGGACAGGCGCCTACAATGTACAGTTCTTC
TRBV11-2	TRBJ2-7	medium-sized	.	CASSLDRGGAEQYF	TGTGCCAGCAGCTTAGACAGGGGTGGGGCCGAGCAGTACTTC
TRBV14	TRBJ1-3	many	.	CASSQSRGNTIYF	TGTGCCAGCAGCCAGTCGAGGGGAAACACCATATATTTT
TRBV30	TRBJ1-1	few	.	CAWSVIWQDMNTEAFF	TGTGCCTGGAGTGTAATATGGCAGGACATGAACACTGAAGCTTTCTTT
TRBV6-2/TRBV6-3	TRBJ2-5	many	TRBD2	CASSSGGRIYETQYF	TGTGCCAGCAGTTCGGGCGGGAGGATTTATGAGACCCAGTACTTC
TRBV29-1	TRBJ2-7	.	.	CSIKRGTYEQYF	TGCAGCATTAAGAGGGGGACCTACGAACAGTACTTC